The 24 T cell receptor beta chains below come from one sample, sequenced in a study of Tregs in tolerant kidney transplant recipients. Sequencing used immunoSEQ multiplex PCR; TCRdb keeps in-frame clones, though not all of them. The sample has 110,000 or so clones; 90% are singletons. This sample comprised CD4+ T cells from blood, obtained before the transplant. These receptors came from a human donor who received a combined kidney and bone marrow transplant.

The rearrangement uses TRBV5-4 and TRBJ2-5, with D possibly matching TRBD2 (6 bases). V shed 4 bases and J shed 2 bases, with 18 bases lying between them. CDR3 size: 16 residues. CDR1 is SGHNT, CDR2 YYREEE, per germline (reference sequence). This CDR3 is CASSTPKSGQQETQYF. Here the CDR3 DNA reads TGTGCCAGCAGCACCCCGAAGAGCGGGCAACAAGAGACCCAGTACTTC.

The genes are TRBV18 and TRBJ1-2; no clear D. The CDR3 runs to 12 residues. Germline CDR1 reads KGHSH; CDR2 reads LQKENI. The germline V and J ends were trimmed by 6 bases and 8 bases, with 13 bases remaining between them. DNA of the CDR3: TGTGCCAGCTCGGATGAGGGTTTCGGCTACACCTTC. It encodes CASSDEGFGYTF.

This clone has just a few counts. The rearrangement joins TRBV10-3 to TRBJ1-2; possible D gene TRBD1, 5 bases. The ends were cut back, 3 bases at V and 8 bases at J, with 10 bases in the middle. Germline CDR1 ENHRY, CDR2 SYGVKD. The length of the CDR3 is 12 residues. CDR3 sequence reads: CAISDLQGGYTF. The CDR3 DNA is TGTGCCATCAGTGACCTGCAGGGCGGCTACACCTTC.

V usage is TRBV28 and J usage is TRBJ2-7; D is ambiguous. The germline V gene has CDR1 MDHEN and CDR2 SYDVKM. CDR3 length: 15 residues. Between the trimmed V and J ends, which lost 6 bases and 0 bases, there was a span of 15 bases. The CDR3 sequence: CASSPTRIVSYEQYF. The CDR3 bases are TGTGCCAGCAGCCCGACAAGGATCGTCTCCTACGAGCAGTACTTC.

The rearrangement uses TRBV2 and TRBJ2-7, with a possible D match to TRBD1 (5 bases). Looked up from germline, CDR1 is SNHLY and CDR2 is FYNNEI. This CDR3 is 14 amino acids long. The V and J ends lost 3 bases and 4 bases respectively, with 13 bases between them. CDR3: CASSDQGWDYEQYF. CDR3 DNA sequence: TGTGCCAGCAGTGATCAGGGCTGGGATTACGAGCAGTACTTC.

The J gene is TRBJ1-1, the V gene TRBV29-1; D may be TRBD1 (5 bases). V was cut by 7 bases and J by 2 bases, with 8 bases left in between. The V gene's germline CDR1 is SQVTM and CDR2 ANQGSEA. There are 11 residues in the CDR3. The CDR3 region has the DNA TGCAGCGGGGGGGGAAACACTGAAGCTTTCTTT. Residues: CSGGGNTEAFF.

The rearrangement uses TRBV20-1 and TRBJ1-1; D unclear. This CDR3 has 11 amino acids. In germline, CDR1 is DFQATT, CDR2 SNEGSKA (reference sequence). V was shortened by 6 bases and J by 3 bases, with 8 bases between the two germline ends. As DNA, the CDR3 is TGCAGTGCGCGAATTTACACTGAAGCTTTCTTT. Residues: CSARIYTEAFF.

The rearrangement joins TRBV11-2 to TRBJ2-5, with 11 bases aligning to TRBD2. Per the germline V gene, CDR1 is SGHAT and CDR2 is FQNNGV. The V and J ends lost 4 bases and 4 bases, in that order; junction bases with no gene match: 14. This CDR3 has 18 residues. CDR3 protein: CASSSISGGARSAETQYF. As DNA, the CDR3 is TGTGCCAGCAGCTCGATTAGCGGGGGGGCCAGGTCGGCAGAGACCCAGTACTTC.

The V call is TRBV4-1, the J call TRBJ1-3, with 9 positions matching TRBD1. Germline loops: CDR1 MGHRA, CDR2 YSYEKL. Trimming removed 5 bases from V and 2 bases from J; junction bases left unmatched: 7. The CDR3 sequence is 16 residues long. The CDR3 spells CASSYPGQGPGNTIYF. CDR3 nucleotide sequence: TGCGCCAGCAGCTACCCGGGACAGGGCCCTGGAAACACCATATATTTT.

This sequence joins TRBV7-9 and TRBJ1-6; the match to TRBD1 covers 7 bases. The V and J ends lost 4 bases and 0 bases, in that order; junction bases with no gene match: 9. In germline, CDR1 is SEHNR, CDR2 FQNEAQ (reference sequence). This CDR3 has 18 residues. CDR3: CASSSPLGQSSYNSPLHF. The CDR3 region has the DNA TGTGCCAGCAGCTCCCCTTTGGGACAGAGCTCCTATAATTCACCCCTCCACTTT.

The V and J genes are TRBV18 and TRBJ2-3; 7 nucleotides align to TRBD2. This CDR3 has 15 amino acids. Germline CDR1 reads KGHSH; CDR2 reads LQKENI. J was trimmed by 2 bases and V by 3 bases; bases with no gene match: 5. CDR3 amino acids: CASSPRLADTDTQYF. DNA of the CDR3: TGTGCCAGCTCACCCCGACTAGCAGACACAGATACGCAGTATTTT. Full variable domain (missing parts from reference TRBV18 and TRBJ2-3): NAGVMQNPRHLVRRRGQEARLRCSPMKGHSHVYWYRQLPEEGLKFMVYLQKENIIDESGMPKERFSAEFPKEGPSILRIQQVVRGDSAAYFCASSPRLADTDTQYFGPGTRLTVL.

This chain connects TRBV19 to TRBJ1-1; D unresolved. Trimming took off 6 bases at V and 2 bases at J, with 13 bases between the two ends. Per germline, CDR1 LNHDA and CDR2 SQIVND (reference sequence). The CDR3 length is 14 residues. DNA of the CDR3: TGTGCCAGTAGAAAAGCCCTTACCAACACTGAAGCTTTCTTT. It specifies CASRKALTNTEAFF.

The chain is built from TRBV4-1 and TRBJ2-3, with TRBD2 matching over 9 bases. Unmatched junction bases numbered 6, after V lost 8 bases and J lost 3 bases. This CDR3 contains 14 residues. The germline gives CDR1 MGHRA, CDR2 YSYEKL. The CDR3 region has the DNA TGCGCCAGCGGAGAGGCGGGGGGGACAGATACGCAGTATTTT. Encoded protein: CASGEAGGTDTQYF.

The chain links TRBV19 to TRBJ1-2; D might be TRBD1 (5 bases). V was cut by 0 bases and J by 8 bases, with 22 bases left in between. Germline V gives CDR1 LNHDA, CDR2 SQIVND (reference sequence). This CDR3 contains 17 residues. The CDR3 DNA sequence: TGTGCCAGTAGTATAGATTCGGCAGGGAAAAGGCTTCGCGGCTACACCTTC. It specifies CASSIDSAGKRLRGYTF. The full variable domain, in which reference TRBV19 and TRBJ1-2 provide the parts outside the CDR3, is DGGITQSPKYLFRKEGQNVTLSCEQNLNHDAMYWYRQDPGQGLRLIYYSQIVNDFQKGDIAEGYSVSREKKESFPLTVTSAQKNPTAFYLCASSIDSAGKRLRGYTFGSGTRLTVV.

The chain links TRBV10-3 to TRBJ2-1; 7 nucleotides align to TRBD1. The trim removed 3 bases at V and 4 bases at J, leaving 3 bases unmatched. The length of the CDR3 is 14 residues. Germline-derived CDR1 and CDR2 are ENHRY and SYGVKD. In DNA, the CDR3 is TGTGCCATCAGTGATTTGGGACAGTACAATGAGCAGTTCTTC. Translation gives CAISDLGQYNEQFF.

Here the CDR3 reads CASSLGQGLNTEAFF. In DNA, the CDR3 is TGTGCCAGCAGCTTAGGACAGGGGTTGAACACTGAAGCTTTCTTT. The V and J genes are TRBV11-3 and TRBJ1-1; 8 bases are shared with TRBD1. This CDR3 is 15 amino acids long. J lost 0 bases, V lost 1 base, and 1 base had no gene match. CDR1 and CDR2 from the germline V gene are SGHNT and YENEEA.

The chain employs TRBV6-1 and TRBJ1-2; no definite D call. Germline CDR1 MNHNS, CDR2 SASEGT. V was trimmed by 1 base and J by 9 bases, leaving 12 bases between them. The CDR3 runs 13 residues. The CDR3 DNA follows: TGTGCCAGCAGTGAAGGGCAGGTTCTAAGCTACACCTTC. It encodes CASSEGQVLSYTF.

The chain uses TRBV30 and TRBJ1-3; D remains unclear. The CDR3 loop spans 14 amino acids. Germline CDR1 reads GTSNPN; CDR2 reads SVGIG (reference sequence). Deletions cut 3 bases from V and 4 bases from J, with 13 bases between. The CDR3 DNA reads TGTGCCTGGAGCAACCGGGAGCAAGGAAACACCATATATTTT. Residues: CAWSNREQGNTIYF. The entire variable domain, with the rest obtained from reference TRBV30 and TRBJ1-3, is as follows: SQTIHQWPATLVQPVGSPLSLECTVEGTSNPNLYWYRQAAGRGLQLLFYSVGIGQISSEVPQNLSASRPQDRQFILSSKKLLLSDSGFYLCAWSNREQGNTIYFGEGSWLTVV.

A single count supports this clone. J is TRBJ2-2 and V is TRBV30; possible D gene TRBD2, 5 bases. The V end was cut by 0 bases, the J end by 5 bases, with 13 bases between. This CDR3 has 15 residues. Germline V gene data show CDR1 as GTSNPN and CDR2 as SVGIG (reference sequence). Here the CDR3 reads CAWSVREGRTGELFF. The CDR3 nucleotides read TGTGCCTGGAGTGTACGTGAAGGGAGAACCGGGGAGCTGTTTTTT. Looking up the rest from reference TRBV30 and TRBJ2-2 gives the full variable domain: SQTIHQWPATLVQPVGSPLSLECTVEGTSNPNLYWYRQAAGRGLQLLFYSVGIGQISSEVPQNLSASRPQDRQFILSSKKLLLSDSGFYLCAWSVREGRTGELFFGEGSRLTVL.

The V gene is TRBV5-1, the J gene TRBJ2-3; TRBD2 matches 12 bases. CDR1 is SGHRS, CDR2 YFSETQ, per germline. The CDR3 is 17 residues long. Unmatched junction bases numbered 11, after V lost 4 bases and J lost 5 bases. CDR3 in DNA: TGCGCCAGCAGCGGTACTAGCGGGGGGCAATTGCGAGATACGCAGTATTTT. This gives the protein CASSGTSGGQLRDTQYF.

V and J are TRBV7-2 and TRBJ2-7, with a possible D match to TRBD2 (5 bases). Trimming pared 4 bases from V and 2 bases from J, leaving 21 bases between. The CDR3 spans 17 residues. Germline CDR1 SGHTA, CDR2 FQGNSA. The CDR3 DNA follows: TGTGCCAGCAGCTCGCGGGCTGCTACCCTGGCCACCTACGAGCAGTACTTC. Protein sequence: CASSSRAATLATYEQYF.

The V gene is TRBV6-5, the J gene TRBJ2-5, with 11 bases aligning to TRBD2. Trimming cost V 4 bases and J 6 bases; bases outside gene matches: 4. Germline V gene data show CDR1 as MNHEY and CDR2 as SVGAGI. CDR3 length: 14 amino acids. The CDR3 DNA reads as TGTGCCAGCAGTTGGGGACTAGCGGCTCAGACCCAGTACTTC. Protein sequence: CASSWGLAAQTQYF.

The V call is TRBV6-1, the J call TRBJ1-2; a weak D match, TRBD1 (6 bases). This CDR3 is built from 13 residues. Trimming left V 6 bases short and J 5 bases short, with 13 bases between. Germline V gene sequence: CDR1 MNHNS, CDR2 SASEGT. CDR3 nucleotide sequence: TGTGCCAGCAGCTGGACAGACCTATATGGCTACACCTTC. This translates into CASSWTDLYGYTF.

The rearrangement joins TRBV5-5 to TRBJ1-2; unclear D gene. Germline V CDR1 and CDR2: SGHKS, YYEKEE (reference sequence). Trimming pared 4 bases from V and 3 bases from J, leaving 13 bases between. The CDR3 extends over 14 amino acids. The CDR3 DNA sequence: TGTGCCAGCAGCGCGCAGGCCCTTGACTATGGCTACACCTTC. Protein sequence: CASSAQALDYGYTF.